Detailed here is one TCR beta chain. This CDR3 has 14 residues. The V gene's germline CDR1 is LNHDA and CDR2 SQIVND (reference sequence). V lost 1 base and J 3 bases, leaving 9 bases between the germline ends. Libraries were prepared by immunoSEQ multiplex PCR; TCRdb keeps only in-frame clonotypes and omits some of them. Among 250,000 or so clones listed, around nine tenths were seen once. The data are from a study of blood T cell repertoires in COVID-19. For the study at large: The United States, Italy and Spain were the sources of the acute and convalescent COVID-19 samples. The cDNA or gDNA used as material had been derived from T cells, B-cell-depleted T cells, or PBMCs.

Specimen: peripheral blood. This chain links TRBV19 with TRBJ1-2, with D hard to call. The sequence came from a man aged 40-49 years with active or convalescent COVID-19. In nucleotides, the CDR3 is TGTGCCAGTAGTATAGGAAACAGTCACTATGGCTACACCTTC. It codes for CASSIGNSHYGYTF.